This TCR beta chain is from a study of T cells in Graves' hyperthyroidism and ophthalmopathy. In the study overall: The authors collected peripheral blood at initial diagnosis, before any treatment.

The CDR3 spans 15 residues. V lost 5 bases to trimming and J lost 1 base, with 14 bases between them. Germline V gene sequence: CDR1 MNHEY, CDR2 SVGEGT. Regions amplified from RNA transcripts were the TCR beta CDR3 regions. Primed by the HTBI set, a first-round RT-PCR was run on the TCR CDR3. TCRdb re-derived calls from the multiplex PCR reads in MiXCR, one entry per CDR3 protein. The sample yields 650,000 to 850,000 distinct CDR3 sequences, around 20% seen once. This clonotype has more than one count but fewer than ten. The source of this sequence is a woman between 50 and 59 years old with Graves' hyperthyroidism that later progressed to Graves' ophthalmopathy. The sequencing input was blood. This chain joins TRBV6-2 or TRBV6-3 and TRBJ2-5; TRBD1 is a possible D gene (6 bases). The CDR3 region is CASSRRTVFQETQYF. The DNA of the CDR3 is TGTGCCAGCAGTAGACGGACAGTTTTCCAAGAGACCCAGTACTTC.